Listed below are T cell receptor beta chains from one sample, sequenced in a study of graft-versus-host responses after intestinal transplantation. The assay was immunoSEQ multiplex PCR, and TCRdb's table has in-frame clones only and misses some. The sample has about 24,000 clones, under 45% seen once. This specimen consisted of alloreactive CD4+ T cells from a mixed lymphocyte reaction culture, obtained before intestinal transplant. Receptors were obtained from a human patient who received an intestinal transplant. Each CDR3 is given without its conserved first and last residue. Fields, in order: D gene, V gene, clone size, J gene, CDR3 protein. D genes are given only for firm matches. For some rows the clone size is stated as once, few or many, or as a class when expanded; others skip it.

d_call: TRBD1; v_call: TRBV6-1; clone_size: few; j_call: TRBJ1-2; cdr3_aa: ASSEVEGAGYGYT
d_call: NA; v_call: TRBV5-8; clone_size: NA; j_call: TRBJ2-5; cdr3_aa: ASSKQRRDETQY
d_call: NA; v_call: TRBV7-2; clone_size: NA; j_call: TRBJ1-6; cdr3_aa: ASSLVPGISSPLH
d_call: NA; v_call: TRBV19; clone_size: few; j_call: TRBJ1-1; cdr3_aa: ASSMHQHHSSAF
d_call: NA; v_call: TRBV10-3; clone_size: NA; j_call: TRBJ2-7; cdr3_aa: AISEDNSYEQY
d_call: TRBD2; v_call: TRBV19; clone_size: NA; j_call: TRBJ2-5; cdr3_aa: ASSIGGRKTQY
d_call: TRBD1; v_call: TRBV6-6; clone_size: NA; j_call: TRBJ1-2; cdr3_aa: ASRADRDRTYGYT
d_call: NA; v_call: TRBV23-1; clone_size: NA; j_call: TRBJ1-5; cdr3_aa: ASSSQGSSACQPQH
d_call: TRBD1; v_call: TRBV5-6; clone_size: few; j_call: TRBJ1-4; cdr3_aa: ASSLKTGVMDEKLF
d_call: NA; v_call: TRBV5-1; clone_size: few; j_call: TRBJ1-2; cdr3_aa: ASAQGGYYGYT
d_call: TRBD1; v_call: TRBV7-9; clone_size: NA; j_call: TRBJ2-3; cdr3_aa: ASSQGQGADTQY
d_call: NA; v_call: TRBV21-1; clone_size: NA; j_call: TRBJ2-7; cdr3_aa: ASSKEARLGVYEQY